Listed below are T cell receptor beta chains from one sample, sequenced in a study of technical replicates of blood from a handful of donors. Sequencing used immunoSEQ multiplex PCR; TCRdb keeps in-frame clones, though not all of them. Altogether 15,000 to 20,000 clones are present, around nine tenths being singletons, with the ten largest covering 12%. Sequenced material: PBMCs. Every receptor here comes from a human donor in good health. Each CDR3 is given with its conserved first and last residue.

TRBV19	TRBJ1-1	CASWTTFGGAFF
TRBV10-1	TRBJ2-5	CASSGGPAGKETQYF
TRBV6-1	TRBJ1-2	CASSVGQGAFDYGYTF
TRBV6-6	TRBJ1-2	CASSYGQGAGYGYTF
TRBV5-1	TRBJ2-5	CASRVGTGAWETQYF
TRBV15	TRBJ2-3	CATSRDITDTQYF
TRBV6-5	TRBJ2-5	CASSYSTGETQYF
TRBV19	TRBJ2-5	CASSINQETQYF
TRBV9	TRBJ2-3	CASSLASGRSDTQYF
TRBV5-1	TRBJ2-7	CASSLGDRHEQYF
TRBV7-6	TRBJ2-1	CASSSQGVRQFF
TRBV7-9	TRBJ1-5	CASSLSGGGQPQHF
TRBV18	TRBJ2-1	CASSPGSGRTNEQFF
TRBV19	TRBJ1-2	CASNLGDRGQVGYTF
TRBV6-1	TRBJ1-5	CASSSLEGNQPQHF
TRBV30	TRBJ2-6	CAWSRGRAAAGANVLTF
TRBV7-6	TRBJ1-2	CASSLAGREDYGYTF
TRBV11-3	TRBJ2-1	CASSHGLAGDANEQFF
TRBV7-9	TRBJ2-4	CASSPGGGTWDIAKNIQYF
TRBV11-2	TRBJ2-5	CASSLGGTGVQETQYF
TRBV9	TRBJ2-5	CASSVAPTGLETQYF
TRBV28	TRBJ1-1	CASRPQGGTEAFF
TRBV2	TRBJ2-7	CASSEGTASYEQYF
TRBV11-2	TRBJ2-2	CASTPPVGRDRSGELFF
TRBV19	TRBJ2-3	CASSFPTSGLGSGDTQYF
TRBV7-8	TRBJ2-5	CASSGRAVETQYF
TRBV11-2	TRBJ2-2	CASSLLPNTGELFF
TRBV7-9	TRBJ2-4	CASSLARERDIQYF
TRBV25-1	TRBJ2-5	CASSERGHGETQYF
TRBV30	TRBJ2-7	CAYGQGGYEQYF
TRBV7-3	TRBJ2-3	CASSLSPAQDTQYF
TRBV19	TRBJ1-3	CASRTDGNTIYF
TRBV10-2	TRBJ2-7	CASSGPGLAYEQYF
TRBV5-1	TRBJ1-1	CASSLNPGTNTEAFF
TRBV19	TRBJ2-7	CASSMGLGLSYEQYF
TRBV11-2	TRBJ1-3	CASSWAGGSGNTIYF
TRBV11-2	TRBJ2-5	CASSPSVSQETQYF
TRBV18	TRBJ2-3	CASSPLSIALAEGSDTQYF
TRBV19	TRBJ1-1	CASSMGSRVSIGEVNTEAFF
TRBV30	TRBJ2-3	CAWGGGADTQYF
TRBV19	TRBJ2-1	CASSIGGGRFSYNEQFF
TRBV5-1	TRBJ1-5	CASSLTGDSNQPQHF
TRBV10-3	TRBJ2-2	CASMGDTGELFF
TRBV5-4	TRBJ2-5	CASSGQDSQETQYF
TRBV2	TRBJ2-3	CASGTGGVTDTQYF
TRBV28	TRBJ1-1	CASSSFDRGRRDTEAFF
TRBV2	TRBJ2-1	CASTGTGVNEQFF
TRBV5-1	TRBJ1-2	CASSQTHSEYGYTF
TRBV28	TRBJ2-6	CASSIQVLSGANVLTF
TRBV5-5	TRBJ1-4	CASSFTGGTNEKLFF
TRBV6-1	TRBJ2-2	CASNTPGGQTGELFF
TRBV2	TRBJ1-5	CASTVGNQPQHF
TRBV5-1	TRBJ1-2	CASSLAQADPNYGYTF